Listed below are T cell receptor beta chains from one sample, sequenced in a study of blood T cell repertoires in COVID-19. Assay: immunoSEQ multiplex PCR; the TCRdb copy retains only in-frame clones and omits some. The sample lists 310,000 or so clones, about nine tenths occurring once. The sequencing input was PBMCs or T cells enriched from blood (not recorded which). These receptors came from a woman in her thirties or forties who had recovered from COVID-19. CDR3s include the opening cysteine and the closing phenylalanine or tryptophan. The order of the fields is D gene, clone size, J gene, V gene, CDR3 protein, CDR3 DNA. A D gene is named only where the DNA matches it firmly. Clone sizes are given selectively: once, few, many, or a class where the clone is expanded.

>TRBD2|-|TRBJ2-5|TRBV9
CASSLSGGARETQYF
TGTGCCAGCAGCCTTAGCGGGGGGGCTAGAGAGACCCAGTACTTC
>-|-|TRBJ2-7|TRBV5-6
CASSPLPPGNEQYF
TGTGCCAGCAGCCCCCTTCCCCCCGGGAATGAGCAGTACTTC
>-|-|TRBJ2-7|TRBV30
CAWSAGFGEQYF
TGTGCCTGGAGTGCAGGGTTCGGCGAGCAGTACTTC
>TRBD2|-|TRBJ2-3|TRBV11-1
CASSLRTSGLGDTQYF
TGTGCCAGCAGCTTGAGGACTAGCGGCCTAGGGGATACGCAGTATTTT
>-|-|TRBJ1-5|TRBV7-2
CASSDPGPLGNQPQHF
TGTGCCAGCAGCGATCCAGGGCCCTTAGGGAATCAGCCCCAGCATTTT
>-|-|TRBJ2-2|TRBV6-5
CASVSRRNTGELFF
TGTGCCAGCGTTTCCAGGCGGAACACCGGGGAGCTGTTTTTT
>TRBD2|-|TRBJ2-5|TRBV7-3
CASSLRGSGLGETQYF
TGTGCCAGCAGCTTACGGGGTAGCGGGTTGGGGGAGACCCAGTACTTC
>-|-|TRBJ2-3|TRBV19
CAVGPGGADTQYF
TGTGCCGTGGGCCCTGGAGGGGCAGATACGCAGTATTTT
>-|-|TRBJ2-3|TRBV9
CASSVVGQMTDTQYF
TGTGCCAGCAGCGTAGTAGGACAGATGACAGATACGCAGTATTTT
>-|-|TRBJ2-7|TRBV6-5
CASSPTTSYEQYF
TGTGCCAGCAGCCCGACTACATCCTACGAGCAGTACTTC
>TRBD2|-|TRBJ2-5|TRBV7-3
CASSPTVAGRETQYF
TGTGCCAGCAGCCCGACGGTAGCGGGGCGGGAGACCCAGTACTTC
>-|-|TRBJ2-3|TRBV7-9
CASSFRQPGGTDTQYF
TGTGCCAGCAGCTTTCGACAGCCAGGAGGGACAGATACGCAGTATTTT
>TRBD2|-|TRBJ2-2|TRBV5-4
CASSGTSGGIGELFF
TGTGCCAGCAGCGGAACTAGCGGGGGGATCGGGGAGCTGTTTTTT
>-|-|TRBJ1-4|TRBV28
CASTGFGAFDEKLFF
TGTGCCAGCACCGGGTTTGGGGCCTTTGATGAAAAACTGTTTTTT
>TRBD1|-|TRBJ2-1|TRBV19
CASSPWGTGLNEQFF
TGTGCCAGTAGCCCTTGGGGGACAGGTTTAAATGAGCAGTTCTTC
>TRBD2|few|TRBJ2-7|TRBV27
CASSTSGRSYEQYF
TGTGCCAGCAGTACGAGCGGGAGGTCCTACGAGCAGTACTTC
>-|-|TRBJ2-7|TRBV5-4
CASSLAAGGQYEQYF
TGTGCCAGCAGCTTGGCAGCAGGGGGGCAGTACGAGCAGTACTTC
>TRBD2|once|TRBJ2-1|TRBV11-3
CASSLGRGASEQFF
TGTGCCAGCAGCTTAGGGCGGGGGGCGAGTGAGCAGTTCTTC
>TRBD1|-|TRBJ1-2|TRBV29-1
CSVMPQGQEFPSF
TGCAGCGTGATGCCTCAGGGACAGGAATTTCCTTCCTTC
>-|few|TRBJ1-3|TRBV7-9
CASSLQGTSPSGNTIYF
TGTGCCAGCAGCCTCCAAGGGACTTCTCCCTCTGGAAACACCATATATTTT
>-|-|TRBJ2-7|TRBV9
CASSPRLTDIHEQYF
TGTGCCAGCAGCCCTAGATTGACAGACATTCACGAGCAGTACTTC
>-|-|TRBJ1-5|TRBV19
CASSIGVPNQPQHF
TGTGCCAGTAGTATCGGGGTTCCTAATCAGCCCCAGCATTTT
>TRBD2|-|TRBJ2-7|TRBV4-1
CASSPGGQADEQYF
TGCGCCAGCAGCCCGGGAGGTCAGGCCGACGAGCAGTACTTC
>TRBD2|-|TRBJ2-1|TRBV6-2/TRBV6-3
CASSYSGGLALNEQFF
TGTGCCAGCAGTTACTCGGGCGGACTAGCCTTAAATGAGCAGTTCTTC
>-|-|TRBJ1-6|TRBV18
CASSPPGGSPLHF
TGTGCCAGCTCACCCCCCGGAGGGTCACCCCTCCACTTT
>TRBD2|once|TRBJ2-1|TRBV2
CASSKGSSGGDEQFF
TGTGCCAGCAGCAAAGGGTCTAGCGGGGGGGATGAGCAGTTCTTC
>-|-|TRBJ2-3|TRBV7-2
CASSLAVAPDTQYF
TGTGCCAGCAGCTTAGCGGTGGCCCCAGATACGCAGTATTTT
>-|-|TRBJ2-5|TRBV10-2
CASREAGSQETQYF
TGCGCCAGCAGGGAAGCGGGTTCCCAAGAGACCCAGTACTTC
>-|-|TRBJ1-1|TRBV7-3
CASSLPGVEPTEAFF
TGTGCCAGCAGCTTACCGGGGGTGGAACCCACTGAAGCTTTCTTT